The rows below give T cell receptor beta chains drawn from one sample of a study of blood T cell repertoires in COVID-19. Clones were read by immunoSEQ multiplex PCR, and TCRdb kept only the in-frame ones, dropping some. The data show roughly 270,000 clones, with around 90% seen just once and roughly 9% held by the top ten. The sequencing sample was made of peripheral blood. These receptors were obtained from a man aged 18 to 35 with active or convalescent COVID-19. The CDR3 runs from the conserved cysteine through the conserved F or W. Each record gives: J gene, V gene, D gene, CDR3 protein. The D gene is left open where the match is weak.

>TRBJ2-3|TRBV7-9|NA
CASSLAAGASTDTQYF
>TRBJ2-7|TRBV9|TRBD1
CASSVGQGEYEQYF
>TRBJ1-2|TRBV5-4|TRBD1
CASSDIGTGYGYTF
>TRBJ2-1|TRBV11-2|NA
CASSLVLAGNEQFF
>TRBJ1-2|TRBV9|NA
CASSVVERSYGYTF
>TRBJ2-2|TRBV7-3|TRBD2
CASSSTSGGAAGELFF
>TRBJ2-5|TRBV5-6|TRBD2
CASSGLAGSWYQETQYF
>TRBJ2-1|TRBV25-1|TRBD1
CASSGRDRRWEQFF
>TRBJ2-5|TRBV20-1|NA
CSASEEETQYF
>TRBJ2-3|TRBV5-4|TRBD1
CASSVGTGGTDTQYF
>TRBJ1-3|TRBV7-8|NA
CASSLVGGGNTIYF
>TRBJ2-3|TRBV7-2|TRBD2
CASSTLAGGLTDTQYF
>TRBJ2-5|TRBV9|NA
CASSAGQETQYF
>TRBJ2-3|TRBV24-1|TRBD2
CATSNTGGAYPDTQYF
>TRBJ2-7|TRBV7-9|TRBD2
CASSRMTSGVSEQYF
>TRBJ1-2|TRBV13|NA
CASGPGTSGYGYTF
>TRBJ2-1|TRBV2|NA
CASSPWASASSYNEQFF
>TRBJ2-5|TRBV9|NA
CASSGTGTHGYQETQYF
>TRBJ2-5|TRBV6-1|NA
CASSEEGRAETQYF
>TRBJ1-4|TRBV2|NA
CASSQAATNEKLFF
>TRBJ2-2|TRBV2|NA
CASSEGGGRATGELFF
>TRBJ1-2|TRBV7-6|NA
CASSPYPQGPYGYTF
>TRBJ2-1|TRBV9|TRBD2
CASSVLAGGYYNEQFF
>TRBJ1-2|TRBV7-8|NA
CASSPRGIYGYTF
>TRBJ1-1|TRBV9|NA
CASSVGNRAMNTEAFF
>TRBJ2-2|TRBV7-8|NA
CASSLGARAPAGELFF
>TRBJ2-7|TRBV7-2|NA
CASSFRTTSYEQYF
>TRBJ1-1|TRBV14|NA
CASSQASTGPWDTEAFF
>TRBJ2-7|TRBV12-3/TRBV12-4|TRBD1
CASSGQVSYEQYF
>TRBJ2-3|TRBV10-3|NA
CAISESSSARADTQYF
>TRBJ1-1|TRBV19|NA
CASSIPRFDTEAFF
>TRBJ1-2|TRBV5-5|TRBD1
CASSSDRTNYGYTF
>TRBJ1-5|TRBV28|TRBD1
CASSLPRDRGLNSNQPQHF
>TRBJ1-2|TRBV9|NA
CASNENDNHYGYTF
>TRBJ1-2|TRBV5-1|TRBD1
CASSLDPGQGNYGYTF
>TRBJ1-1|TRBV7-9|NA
CASSLGSLAFF
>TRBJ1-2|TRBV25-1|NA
CASSESGRSDYGYTF